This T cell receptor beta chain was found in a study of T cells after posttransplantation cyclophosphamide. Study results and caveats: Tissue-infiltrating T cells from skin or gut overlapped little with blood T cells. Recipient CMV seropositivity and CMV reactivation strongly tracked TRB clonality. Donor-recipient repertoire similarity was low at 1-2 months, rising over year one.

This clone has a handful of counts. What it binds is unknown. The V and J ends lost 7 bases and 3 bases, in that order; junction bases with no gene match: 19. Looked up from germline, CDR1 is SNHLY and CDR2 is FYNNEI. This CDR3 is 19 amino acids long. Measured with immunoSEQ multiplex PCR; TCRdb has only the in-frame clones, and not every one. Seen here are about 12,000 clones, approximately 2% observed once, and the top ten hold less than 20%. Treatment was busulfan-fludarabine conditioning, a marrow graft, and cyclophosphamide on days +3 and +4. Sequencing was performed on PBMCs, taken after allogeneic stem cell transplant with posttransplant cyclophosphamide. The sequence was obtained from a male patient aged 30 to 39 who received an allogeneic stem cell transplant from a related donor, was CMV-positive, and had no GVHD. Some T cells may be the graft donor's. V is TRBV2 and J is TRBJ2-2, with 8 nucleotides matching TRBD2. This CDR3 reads CASTGFFIITSGYTGELFF. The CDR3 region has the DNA TGTGCCAGCACGGGGTTTTTCATCATTACTAGCGGTTACACCGGGGAGCTGTTTTTT.